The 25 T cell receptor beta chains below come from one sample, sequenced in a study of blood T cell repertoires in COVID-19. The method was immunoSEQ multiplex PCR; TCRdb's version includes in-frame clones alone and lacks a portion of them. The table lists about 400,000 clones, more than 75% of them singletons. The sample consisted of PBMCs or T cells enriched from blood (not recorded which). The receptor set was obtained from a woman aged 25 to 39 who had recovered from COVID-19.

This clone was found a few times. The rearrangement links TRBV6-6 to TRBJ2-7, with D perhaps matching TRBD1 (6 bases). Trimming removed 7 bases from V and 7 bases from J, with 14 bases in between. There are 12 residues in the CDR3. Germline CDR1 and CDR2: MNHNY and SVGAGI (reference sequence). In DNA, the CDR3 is TGTGCCAGCACTGCAGGGGTTGGGGAGCAGTACTTC. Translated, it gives CASTAGVGEQYF.

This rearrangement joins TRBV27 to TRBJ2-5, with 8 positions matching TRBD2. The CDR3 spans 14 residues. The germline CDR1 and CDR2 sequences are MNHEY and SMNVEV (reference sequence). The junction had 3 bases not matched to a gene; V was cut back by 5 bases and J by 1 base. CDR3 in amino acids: CASSLAGGQETQYF. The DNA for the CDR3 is TGTGCCAGCAGTCTCGCGGGGGGCCAAGAGACCCAGTACTTC.

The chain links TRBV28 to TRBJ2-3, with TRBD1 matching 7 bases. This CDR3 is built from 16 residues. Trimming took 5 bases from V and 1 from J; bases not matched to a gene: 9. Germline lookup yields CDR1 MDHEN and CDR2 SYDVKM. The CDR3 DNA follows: TGTGCCAGCAGTCCCACCGGACAGGCGGGCACAGATACGCAGTATTTT. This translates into CASSPTGQAGTDTQYF.

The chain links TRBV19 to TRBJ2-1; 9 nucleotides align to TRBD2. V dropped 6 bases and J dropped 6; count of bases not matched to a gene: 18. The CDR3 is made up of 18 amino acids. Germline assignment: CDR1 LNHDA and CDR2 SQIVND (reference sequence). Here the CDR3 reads CASSQRSLGSGSPNEQFF. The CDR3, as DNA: TGTGCCAGTAGCCAACGGTCTCTGGGTAGCGGGAGCCCCAATGAGCAGTTCTTC. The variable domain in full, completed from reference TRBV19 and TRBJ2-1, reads DGGITQSPKYLFRKEGQNVTLSCEQNLNHDAMYWYRQDPGQGLRLIYYSQIVNDFQKGDIAEGYSVSREKKESFPLTVTSAQKNPTAFYLCASSQRSLGSGSPNEQFFGPGTRLTVL.

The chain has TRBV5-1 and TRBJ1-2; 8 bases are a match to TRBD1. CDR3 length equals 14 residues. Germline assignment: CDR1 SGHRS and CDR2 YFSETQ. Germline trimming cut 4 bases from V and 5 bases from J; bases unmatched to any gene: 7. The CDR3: CASSLQGEPYGYTF. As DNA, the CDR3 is TGCGCCAGCAGCCTACAGGGGGAACCATATGGCTACACCTTC. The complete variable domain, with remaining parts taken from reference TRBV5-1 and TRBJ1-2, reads KAGVTQTPRYLIKTRGQQVTLSCSPISGHRSVSWYQQTPGQGLQFLFEYFSETQRNKGNFPGRFSGRQFSNSRSEMNVSTLELGDSALYLCASSLQGEPYGYTFGSGTRLTVV.

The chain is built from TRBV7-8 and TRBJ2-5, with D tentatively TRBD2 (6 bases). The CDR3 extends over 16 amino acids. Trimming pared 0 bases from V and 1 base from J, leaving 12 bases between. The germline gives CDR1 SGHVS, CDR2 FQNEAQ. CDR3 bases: TGTGCCAGCAGCTTAGCGGAGCGGGCTCCCCAAGAGACCCAGTACTTC. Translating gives CASSLAERAPQETQYF.

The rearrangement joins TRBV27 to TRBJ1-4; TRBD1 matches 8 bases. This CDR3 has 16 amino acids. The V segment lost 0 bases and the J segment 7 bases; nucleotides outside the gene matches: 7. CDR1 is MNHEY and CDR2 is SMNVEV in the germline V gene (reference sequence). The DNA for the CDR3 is TGTGCCAGCAGTTTATCGATGGCAGGGGGCGGTGAAAAACTGTTTTTT. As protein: CASSLSMAGGGEKLFF.

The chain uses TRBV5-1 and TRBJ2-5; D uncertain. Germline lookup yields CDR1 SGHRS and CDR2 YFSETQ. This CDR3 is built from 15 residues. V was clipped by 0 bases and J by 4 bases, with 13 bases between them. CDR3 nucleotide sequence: TGCGCCAGCAGCTTGGAGAGGCCAAGAGGAGAGACCCAGTACTTC. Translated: CASSLERPRGETQYF.

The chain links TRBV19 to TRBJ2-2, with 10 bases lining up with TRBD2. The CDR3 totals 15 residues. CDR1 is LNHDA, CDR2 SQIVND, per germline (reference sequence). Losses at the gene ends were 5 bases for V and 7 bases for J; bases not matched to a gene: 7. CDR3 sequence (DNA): TGTGCCAGTAGTCCCTCTAGCGGGAGTAGCGGGGAGCTGTTTTTT. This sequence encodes CASSPSSGSSGELFF. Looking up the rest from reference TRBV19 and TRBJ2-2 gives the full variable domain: DGGITQSPKYLFRKEGQNVTLSCEQNLNHDAMYWYRQDPGQGLRLIYYSQIVNDFQKGDIAEGYSVSREKKESFPLTVTSAQKNPTAFYLCASSPSSGSSGELFFGEGSRLTVL.

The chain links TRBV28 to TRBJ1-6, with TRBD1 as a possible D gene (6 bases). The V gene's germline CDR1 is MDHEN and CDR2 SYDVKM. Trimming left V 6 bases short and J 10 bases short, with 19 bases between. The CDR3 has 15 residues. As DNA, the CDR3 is TGTGCCAGCAGGTTCCACGACAGGATTGGGTCACCCCTCCACTTT. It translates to CASRFHDRIGSPLHF.

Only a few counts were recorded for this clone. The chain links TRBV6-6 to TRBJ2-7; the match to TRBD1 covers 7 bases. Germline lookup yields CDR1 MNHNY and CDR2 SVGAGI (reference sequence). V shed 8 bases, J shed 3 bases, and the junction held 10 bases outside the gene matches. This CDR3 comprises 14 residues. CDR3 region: CASHEQGSIYEQYF. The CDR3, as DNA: TGTGCCAGCCACGAACAGGGGTCGATCTACGAGCAGTACTTC.

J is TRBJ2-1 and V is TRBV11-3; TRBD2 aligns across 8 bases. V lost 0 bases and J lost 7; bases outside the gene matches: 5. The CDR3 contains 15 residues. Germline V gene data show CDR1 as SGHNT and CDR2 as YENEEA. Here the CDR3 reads CASSLDTGGRNEQFF. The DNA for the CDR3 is TGTGCCAGCAGCTTAGATACGGGAGGGCGGAATGAGCAGTTCTTC.

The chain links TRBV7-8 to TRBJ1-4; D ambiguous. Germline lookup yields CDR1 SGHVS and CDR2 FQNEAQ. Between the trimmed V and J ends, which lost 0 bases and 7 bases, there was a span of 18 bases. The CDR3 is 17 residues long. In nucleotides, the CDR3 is TGTGCCAGCAGCTTAGCGCGTTTCCGGTCCCGGGGTGAAAAACTGTTTTTT. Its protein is CASSLARFRSRGEKLFF.

The CDR3: CASSGTGGTSEQYF. In DNA form, the CDR3 reads TGTGCCAGTAGTGGGACAGGGGGAACGAGCGAGCAGTACTTC. The genes are TRBV19 and TRBJ2-7; 11 nucleotides line up with TRBD1. The CDR3 is made up of 14 amino acids. The junction had 6 bases not matched to a gene; V was cut back by 5 bases and J by 6 bases. Germline V gene lookup returns CDR1 LNHDA and CDR2 SQIVND (reference sequence).

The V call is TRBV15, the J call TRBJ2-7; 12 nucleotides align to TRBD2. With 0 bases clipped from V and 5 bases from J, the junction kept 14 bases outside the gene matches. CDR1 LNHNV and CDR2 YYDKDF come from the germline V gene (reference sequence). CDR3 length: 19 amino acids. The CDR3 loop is CATSRDLGTSGFLGDEQYF. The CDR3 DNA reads TGTGCCACCAGCAGAGATTTAGGGACTAGCGGGTTTCTCGGGGACGAGCAGTACTTC.

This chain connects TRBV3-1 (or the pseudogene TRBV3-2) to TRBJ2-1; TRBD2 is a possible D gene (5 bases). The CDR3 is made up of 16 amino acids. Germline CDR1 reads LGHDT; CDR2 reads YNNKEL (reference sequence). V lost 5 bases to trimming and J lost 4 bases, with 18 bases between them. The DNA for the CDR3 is TGTGCCAGCAGCGTCGGTTGGCGGGTTTCTTACAATGAGCAGTTCTTC. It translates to CASSVGWRVSYNEQFF.

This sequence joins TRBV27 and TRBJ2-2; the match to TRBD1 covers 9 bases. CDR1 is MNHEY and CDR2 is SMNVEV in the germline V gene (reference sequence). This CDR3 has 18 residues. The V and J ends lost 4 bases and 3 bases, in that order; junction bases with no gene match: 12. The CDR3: CASSSWAWDRADTGELFF. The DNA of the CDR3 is TGTGCCAGCAGTTCCTGGGCCTGGGACAGGGCGGACACCGGGGAGCTGTTTTTT.

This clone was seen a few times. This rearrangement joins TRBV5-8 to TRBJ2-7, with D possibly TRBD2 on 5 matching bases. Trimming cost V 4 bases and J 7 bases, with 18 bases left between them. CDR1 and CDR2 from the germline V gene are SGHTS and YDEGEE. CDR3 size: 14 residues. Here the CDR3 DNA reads TGTGCCAGCAGCCCGGGCGGGTATGGTGGGGAGCAGTACTTC. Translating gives CASSPGGYGGEQYF.

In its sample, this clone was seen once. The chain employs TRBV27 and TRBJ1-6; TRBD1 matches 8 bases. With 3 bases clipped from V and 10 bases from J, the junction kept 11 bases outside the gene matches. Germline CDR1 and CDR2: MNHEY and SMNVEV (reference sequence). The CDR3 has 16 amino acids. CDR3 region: CASSFKGRGLVSPLHF. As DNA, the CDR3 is TGTGCCAGCAGTTTTAAAGGCAGGGGGCTTGTGTCACCCCTCCACTTT.

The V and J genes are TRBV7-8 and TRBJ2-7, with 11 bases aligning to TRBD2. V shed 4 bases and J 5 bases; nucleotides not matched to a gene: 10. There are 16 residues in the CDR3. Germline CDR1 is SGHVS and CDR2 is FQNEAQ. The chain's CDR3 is CASSSQLAGEPDEQYF. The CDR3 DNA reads TGTGCCAGCAGCTCCCAACTAGCGGGAGAACCAGACGAGCAGTACTTC. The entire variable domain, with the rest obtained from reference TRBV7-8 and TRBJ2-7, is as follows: GAGVSQSPRYKVAKRGQDVALRCDPISGHVSLFWYQQALGQGPEFLTYFQNEAQLDKSGLPSDRFFAERPEGSVSTLKIQRTQQEDSAVYLCASSSQLAGEPDEQYFGPGTRLTVT.

CDR3 nucleotide sequence: TGCGCCAGCAGTGGGAGGGAGGGGACCTACAATGAGCAGTTCTTC. It yields the protein CASSGREGTYNEQFF. This sequence joins TRBV5-1 and TRBJ2-1; 7 bases match TRBD2. V lost 5 bases and J lost 2; bases outside the gene matches: 7. The CDR3 has 15 residues. Per the germline V gene, CDR1 is SGHRS and CDR2 is YFSETQ.

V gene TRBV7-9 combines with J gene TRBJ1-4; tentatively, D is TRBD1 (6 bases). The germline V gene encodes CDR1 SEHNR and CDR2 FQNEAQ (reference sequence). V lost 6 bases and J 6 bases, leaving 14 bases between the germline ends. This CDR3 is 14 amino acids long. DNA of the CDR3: TGTGCCAGCAGAGGGGGAGTAGTCGATGAAAAACTGTTTTTT. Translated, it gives CASRGGVVDEKLFF.

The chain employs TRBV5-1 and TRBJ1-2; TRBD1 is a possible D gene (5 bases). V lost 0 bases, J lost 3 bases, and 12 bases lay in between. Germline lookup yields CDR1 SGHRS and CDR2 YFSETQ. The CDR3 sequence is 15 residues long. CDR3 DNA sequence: TGCGCCAGCAGCTTGGTAGCAGGGATGGACTATGGCTACACCTTC. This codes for CASSLVAGMDYGYTF.

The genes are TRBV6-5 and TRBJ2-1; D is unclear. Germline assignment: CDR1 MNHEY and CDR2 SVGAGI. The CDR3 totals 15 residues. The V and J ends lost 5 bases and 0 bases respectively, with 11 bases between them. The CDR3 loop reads CASSQSESSYNEQFF. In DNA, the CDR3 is TGTGCCAGCAGTCAAAGCGAGAGCTCCTACAATGAGCAGTTCTTC.

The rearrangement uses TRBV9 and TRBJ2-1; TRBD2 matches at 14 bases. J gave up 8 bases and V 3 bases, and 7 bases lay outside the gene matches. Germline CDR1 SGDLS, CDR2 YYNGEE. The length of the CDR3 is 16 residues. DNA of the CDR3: TGTGCCAGCAGCGCCGCGGGACTAGCGGGGGTCGATGAGCAGTTCTTC. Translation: CASSAAGLAGVDEQFF. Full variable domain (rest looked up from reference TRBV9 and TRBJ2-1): DSGVTQTPKHLITATGQRVTLRCSPRSGDLSVYWYQQSLDQGLQFLIQYYNGEERAKGNILERFSAQQFPDLHSELNLSSLELGDSALYFCASSAAGLAGVDEQFFGPGTRLTVL.